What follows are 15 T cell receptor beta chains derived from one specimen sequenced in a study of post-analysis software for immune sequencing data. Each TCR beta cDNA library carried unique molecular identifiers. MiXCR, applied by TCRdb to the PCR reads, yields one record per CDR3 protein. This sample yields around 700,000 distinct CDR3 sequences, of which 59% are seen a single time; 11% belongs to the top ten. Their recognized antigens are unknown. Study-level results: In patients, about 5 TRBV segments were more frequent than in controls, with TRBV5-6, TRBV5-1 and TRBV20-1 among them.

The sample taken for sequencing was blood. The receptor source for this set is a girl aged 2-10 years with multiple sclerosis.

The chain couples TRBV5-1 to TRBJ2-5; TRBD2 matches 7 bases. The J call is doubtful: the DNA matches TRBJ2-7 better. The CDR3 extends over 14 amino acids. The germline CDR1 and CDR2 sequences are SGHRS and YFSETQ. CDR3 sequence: CASSLEPGLREQYF. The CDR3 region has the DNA TGCGCCAGCAGCTTGGAACCGGGACTACGCGAGCAGTACTTC.

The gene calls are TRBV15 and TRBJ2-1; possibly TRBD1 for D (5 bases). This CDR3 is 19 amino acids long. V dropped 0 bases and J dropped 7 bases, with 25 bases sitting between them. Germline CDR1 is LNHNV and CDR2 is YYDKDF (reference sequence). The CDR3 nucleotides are TGTGCCACCAGCAGAGACGTCCCCCTTGGGGCAGGGTGGTGGAATGAGCAGTTCTTC. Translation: CATSRDVPLGAGWWNEQFF.

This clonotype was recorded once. CDR3 DNA sequence: TGCAGTGTTCCCGGCCGCATCAATCAGCCCCAGCATTTT. Translating gives CSVPGRINQPQHF. V gene TRBV20-1 combines with J gene TRBJ1-5; D gene unclear. Looked up from germline, CDR1 is DFQATT and CDR2 is SNEGSKA (reference sequence). The CDR3 runs to 13 residues. The V gene lost 7 bases and the J gene lost 3 bases, with 13 bases spanning the gap.

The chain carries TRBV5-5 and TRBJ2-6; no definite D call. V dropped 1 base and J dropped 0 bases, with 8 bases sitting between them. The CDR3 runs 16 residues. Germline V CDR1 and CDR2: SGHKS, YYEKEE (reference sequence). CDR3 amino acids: CASSLLWSSGANVLTF. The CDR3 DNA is TGTGCCAGCAGCTTGTTATGGAGCTCTGGGGCCAACGTCCTGACTTTC.

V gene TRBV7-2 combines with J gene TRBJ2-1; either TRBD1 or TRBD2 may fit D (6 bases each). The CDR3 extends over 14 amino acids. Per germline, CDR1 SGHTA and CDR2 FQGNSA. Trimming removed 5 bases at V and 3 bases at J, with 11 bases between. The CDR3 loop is CASSGGTNYNEQFF. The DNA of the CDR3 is TGTGCCAGCAGCGGGGGGACAAACTACAATGAGCAGTTCTTC.

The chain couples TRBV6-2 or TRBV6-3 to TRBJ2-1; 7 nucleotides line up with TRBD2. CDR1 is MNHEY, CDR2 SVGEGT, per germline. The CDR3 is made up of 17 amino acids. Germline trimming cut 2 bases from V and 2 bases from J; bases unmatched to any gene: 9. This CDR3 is CASSYGQAGAAYNEQFF. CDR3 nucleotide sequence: TGTGCCAGCAGTTACGGGCAGGCGGGAGCGGCCTACAATGAGCAGTTCTTC.

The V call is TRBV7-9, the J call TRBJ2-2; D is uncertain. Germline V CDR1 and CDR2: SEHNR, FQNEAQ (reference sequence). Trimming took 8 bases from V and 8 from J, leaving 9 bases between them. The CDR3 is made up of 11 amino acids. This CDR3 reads CASRKGGELFF. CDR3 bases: TGTGCCAGCCGCAAGGGTGGGGAGCTGTTTTTT.

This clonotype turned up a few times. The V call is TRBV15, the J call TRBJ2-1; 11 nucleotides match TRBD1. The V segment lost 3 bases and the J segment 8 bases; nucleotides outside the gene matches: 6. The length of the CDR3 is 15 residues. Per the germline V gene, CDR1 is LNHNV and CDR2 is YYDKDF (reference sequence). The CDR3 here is CATSRRTGGLDEQFF. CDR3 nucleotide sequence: TGTGCCACCAGCAGGAGGACAGGGGGCCTGGATGAGCAGTTCTTC.

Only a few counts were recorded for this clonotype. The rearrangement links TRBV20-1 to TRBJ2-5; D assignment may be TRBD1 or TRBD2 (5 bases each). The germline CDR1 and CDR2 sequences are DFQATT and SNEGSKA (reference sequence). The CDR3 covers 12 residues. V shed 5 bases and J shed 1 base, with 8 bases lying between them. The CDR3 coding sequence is TGCAGTGCTGGGGACCTCCAAGAGACCCAGTACTTC. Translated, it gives CSAGDLQETQYF.

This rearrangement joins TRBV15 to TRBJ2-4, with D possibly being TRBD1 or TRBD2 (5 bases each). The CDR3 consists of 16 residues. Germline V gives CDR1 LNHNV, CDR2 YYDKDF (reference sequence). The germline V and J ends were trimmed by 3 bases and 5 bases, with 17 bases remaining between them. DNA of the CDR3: TGTGCCACCAGCAGGGATCCGGGACCCGGGGAAAACATTCAGTACTTC. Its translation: CATSRDPGPGENIQYF.

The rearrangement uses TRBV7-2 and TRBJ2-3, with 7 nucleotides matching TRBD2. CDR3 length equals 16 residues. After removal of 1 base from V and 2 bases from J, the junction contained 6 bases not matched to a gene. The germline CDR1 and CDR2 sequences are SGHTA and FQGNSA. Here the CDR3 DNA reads TGTGCCAGCAGCTTAGAGCGGGGCCTGTACACAGATACGCAGTATTTT. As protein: CASSLERGLYTDTQYF.

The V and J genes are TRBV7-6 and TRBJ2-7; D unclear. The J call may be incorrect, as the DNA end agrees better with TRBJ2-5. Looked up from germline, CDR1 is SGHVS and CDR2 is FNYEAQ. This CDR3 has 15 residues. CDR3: CASSPDGPSLETQYF. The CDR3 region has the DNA TGTGCCAGCAGCCCGGATGGTCCCTCCTTAGAGACCCAGTACTTC.

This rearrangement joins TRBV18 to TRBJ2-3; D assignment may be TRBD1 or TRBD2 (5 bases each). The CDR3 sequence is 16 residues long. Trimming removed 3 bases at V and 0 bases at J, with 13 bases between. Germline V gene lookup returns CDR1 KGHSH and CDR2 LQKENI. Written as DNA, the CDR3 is TGTGCCAGCTCACCCCTGGGACCGCCTAGCACAGATACGCAGTATTTT. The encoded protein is CASSPLGPPSTDTQYF. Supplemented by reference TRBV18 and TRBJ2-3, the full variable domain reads NAGVMQNPRHLVRRRGQEARLRCSPMKGHSHVYWYRQLPEEGLKFMVYLQKENIIDESGMPKERFSAEFPKEGPSILRIQQVVRGDSAAYFCASSPLGPPSTDTQYFGPGTRLTVL.

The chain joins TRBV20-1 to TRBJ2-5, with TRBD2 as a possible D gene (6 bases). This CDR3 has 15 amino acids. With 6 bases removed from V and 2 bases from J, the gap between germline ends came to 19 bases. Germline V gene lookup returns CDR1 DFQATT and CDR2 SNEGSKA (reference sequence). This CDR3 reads CSAPRPRGRQETQYF. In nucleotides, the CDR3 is TGCAGTGCCCCCCGGCCGCGGGGAAGGCAAGAGACCCAGTACTTC.

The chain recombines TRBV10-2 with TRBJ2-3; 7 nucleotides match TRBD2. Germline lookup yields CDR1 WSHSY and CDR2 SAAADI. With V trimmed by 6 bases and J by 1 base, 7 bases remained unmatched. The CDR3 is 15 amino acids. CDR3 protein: CASRLTSARTDTQYF. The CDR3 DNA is TGCGCCAGCAGGCTCACTAGCGCGCGCACAGATACGCAGTATTTT.